The 25 T cell receptor beta chains below were found in one sample sequenced in a study of T cells in Graves' hyperthyroidism and ophthalmopathy. Amplification of TCR beta CDR3 regions was performed using RNA transcripts as template. When the TCR CDR3 underwent first-round RT-PCR, the HTBI primer set was used. TCRdb re-derived calls from the multiplex PCR reads in MiXCR, one entry per CDR3 protein. In the table there are some 560,000 distinct CDR3 sequences, around 13% of which are singletons. Material: blood. These receptors all stem from a woman between 35 and 50 years old with Graves' hyperthyroidism.

This clonotype was found many times. This chain links TRBV7-3 with TRBJ1-5; no firm D call. The CDR3 consists of 13 residues. V was cut by 2 bases and J by 5 bases, with 7 bases left in between. The germline V gene has CDR1 SGHTA and CDR2 FQGTGA. CDR3 nucleotides: TGTGCCAGCAGCTTAGGTCCATATCAGCCCCAGCATTTT. Translated, it gives CASSLGPYQPQHF.

In regard to this clonotype: The DNA is left out, because the CDR3 cannot be placed on it with certainty; the CDR3 is given as TCRdb lists it. This rearrangement joins TRBV6-1 to TRBJ1-6; the table gives TRBD1 as D, unverified against the DNA. Germline values: CDR1 MNHNS, CDR2 SASEGT. The CDR3 totals 15 residues, both ends included. CDR3 in amino acids: CASRNRPSGRDPLHF.

This clonotype was counted between two and nine times. The V call is TRBV27, the J call TRBJ2-7; 9 nucleotides line up with TRBD1. Losses at the gene ends were 6 bases for V and 3 bases for J; bases not matched to a gene: 9. The germline V gene has CDR1 MNHEY and CDR2 SMNVEV (reference sequence). The CDR3 sequence is 15 residues long. DNA of the CDR3: TGTGCCAGCAGCCTCACAGGGGGCTGGAACTACGAGCAGTACTTC. Protein product: CASSLTGGWNYEQYF.

This clonotype was seen many times. This chain joins TRBV28 and TRBJ2-1, with TRBD2 identical over 7 bases. CDR3 length equals 15 residues. V lost 6 bases and J lost 1; bases outside the gene matches: 6. The germline V gene encodes CDR1 MDHEN and CDR2 SYDVKM. The CDR3 bases are TGTGCCAGCAGCTTGGGAGGGCCTTCCTACAATGAGCAGTTCTTC. It translates to CASSLGGPSYNEQFF.

This clonotype was counted many times. The rearrangement uses TRBV28 and TRBJ2-3; the D gene is possibly TRBD1 (6 bases). CDR1 and CDR2 (germline): MDHEN, SYDVKM. Between the trimmed V and J ends, which lost 4 bases and 1 base, there was a span of 12 bases. This CDR3 has 15 residues. CDR3: CASSSQGTGTDTQYF. As DNA, the CDR3 is TGTGCCAGCAGTTCTCAGGGGACCGGCACAGATACGCAGTATTTT.

Only a few counts were recorded for this clonotype. The chain employs TRBV4-1 and TRBJ2-7; D is ambiguous. V lost 0 bases, J lost 4 bases, and 7 bases lay in between. The germline V gene encodes CDR1 MGHRA and CDR2 YSYEKL. The CDR3 runs to 13 residues. The CDR3 DNA is TGCGCCAGCAGCCAAGATCCGGTATACGAGCAGTACTTC. This translates into CASSQDPVYEQYF.

This clonotype was recorded many times. V gene TRBV2 combines with J gene TRBJ1-2; 8 positions match TRBD1. CDR3 size: 15 residues. Germline V lookup: CDR1 SNHLY, CDR2 FYNNEI. Germline trimming cut 1 base from V and 5 bases from J; bases unmatched to any gene: 6. The CDR3, as DNA: TGTGCCAGCAGTGAAGGGACAGGGCTTGGTTATGGCTACACCTTC. This gives the protein CASSEGTGLGYGYTF.

This clonotype was seen at least ten times. This rearrangement joins TRBV11-2 to TRBJ2-5, with 8 bases that match TRBD2. Looked up from germline, CDR1 is SGHAT and CDR2 is FQNNGV. The trim removed 0 bases at V and 2 bases at J, leaving 11 bases unmatched. The CDR3 totals 18 residues. The CDR3 sequence: CASSLDRIRVAGQETQYF. The DNA of the CDR3 is TGTGCCAGCAGCTTAGATAGGATTAGAGTAGCGGGACAAGAGACCCAGTACTTC.

This clonotype was seen at least ten times. V is TRBV30 and J is TRBJ2-7; no clear D. The CDR3 totals 13 residues. The ends were cut back, 3 bases at V and 3 bases at J, with 12 bases in the middle. Germline V gene lookup returns CDR1 GTSNPN and CDR2 SVGIG (reference sequence). In nucleotides, the CDR3 is TGTGCCTGGAGACGCTCTCTGATCTACGAGCAGTACTTC. Its protein product is CAWRRSLIYEQYF. Based on the CDR3 plus reference TRBV30 and TRBJ2-7, the full variable domain is SQTIHQWPATLVQPVGSPLSLECTVEGTSNPNLYWYRQAAGRGLQLLFYSVGIGQISSEVPQNLSASRPQDRQFILSSKKLLLSDSGFYLCAWRRSLIYEQYFGPGTRLTVT.

This clonotype was counted many times. The rearrangement links TRBV3-1 to TRBJ2-7, with 8 bases fitting TRBD2. CDR1 and CDR2 (germline): LGHDT, YNNKEL (reference sequence). The CDR3 is 14 residues long. V shed 8 bases and J 6 bases; nucleotides not matched to a gene: 12. Here the CDR3 reads CASAPGTRGGEQYF. In DNA form, the CDR3 reads TGTGCCAGCGCCCCCGGGACTAGAGGAGGCGAGCAGTACTTC.

The genes are TRBV6-2 or TRBV6-3 and TRBJ2-5; D call uncertain. Germline lookup yields CDR1 MNHEY and CDR2 SVGEGT. This CDR3 region has 14 residues. Trimming left V 7 bases short and J 1 base short, with 13 bases between. This chain's CDR3 is CASNGNTPQETQYF. CDR3 coding DNA: TGTGCCAGCAATGGAAACACCCCCCAAGAGACCCAGTACTTC.

This clonotype was counted ten times or more. The genes are TRBV2 and TRBJ2-7, with D perhaps TRBD1 (5 bases). Germline V CDR1 and CDR2: SNHLY, FYNNEI. The CDR3 totals 15 residues. Trimming removed 1 base from V and 2 bases from J, with 12 bases in between. In nucleotides, the CDR3 is TGTGCCAGCAGTGAAGGAACAGGTTCGACCTACGAGCAGTACTTC. Amino acids: CASSEGTGSTYEQYF.

This clonotype was seen only a few times. This rearrangement joins TRBV11-2 to TRBJ2-5, with D perhaps being TRBD1 or TRBD2 (6 bases each). The CDR3 has 15 amino acids. Germline CDR1 SGHAT, CDR2 FQNNGV. V was trimmed by 5 bases and J by 1 base, leaving 14 bases between them. The CDR3 loop is CASSHPGAAQETQYF. The CDR3 nucleotides are TGTGCCAGCAGCCATCCGGGGGCCGCCCAAGAGACCCAGTACTTC.

This clonotype occurred many times. The V gene is TRBV3-1, the J gene TRBJ2-7; tentatively, D is TRBD1 (5 bases). The CDR3 runs 12 residues. The germline CDR1 and CDR2 sequences are LGHDT and YNNKEL (reference sequence). Trimming removed 7 bases at V and 6 bases at J, with 13 bases between. The CDR3: CASNRARGEQYF. CDR3 in DNA: TGTGCCAGCAACCGCGCTAGGGGCGAGCAGTACTTC.

The table lists this clonotype with a count of one. A much larger clone is a single base away; this may be a read error. Given the absence of the conserved phenylalanine or tryptophan at the CDR3 end, a read error is likely. The rearrangement uses TRBV29-1 and TRBJ1-1; 7 bases align to TRBD1. The CDR3 extends over 12 amino acids. The germline gives CDR1 SQVTM, CDR2 ANQGSEA. V lost 6 bases, J lost 4 bases, and 5 bases stayed unmatched. The CDR3 here is CSVHPGGTEAFS. The CDR3 bases are TGCAGCGTCCACCCAGGGGGCACTGAAGCTTTCTCT.

Turning to this clonotype: With a much larger clone just one base away, this may be a read error. This chain uses TRBV7-9 with TRBJ2-2; either TRBD1 or TRBD2 may supply D (5 bases each). Germline assignment: CDR1 SEHNR and CDR2 FQNEAQ (reference sequence). The CDR3 totals 15 residues. CDR3 coding DNA: TGTGCCAGCAGCCTGATGGACATTAACACCGGGGAGCTGTCTTTT. Translating it yields CASSLMDINTGELSF.

This clonotype was found a few times. The CDR3 coding sequence is TGTGCCAGCAGCTCCCCAGGAAGGGACAGGGATTCAGATACGCAGTATTTT. Translation: CASSSPGRDRDSDTQYF. V is TRBV7-8 and J is TRBJ2-3; 9 bases align to TRBD1. V lost 4 bases to trimming and J lost 4 bases; unmatched junction nucleotides: 12. The V gene's germline CDR1 is SGHVS and CDR2 FQNEAQ. This CDR3 has 17 residues.

This clonotype was recorded a few times. The chain joins TRBV27 to TRBJ2-1; TRBD2 matches 12 bases. The CDR3 covers 17 residues. The V segment lost 4 bases and the J segment 3 bases; nucleotides outside the gene matches: 7. Germline CDR1 is MNHEY and CDR2 is SMNVEV (reference sequence). CDR3 region: CASSSRSSGRVYNEQFF. CDR3 nucleotide sequence: TGTGCCAGCAGTTCCAGATCTAGCGGGAGGGTCTACAATGAGCAGTTCTTC.

This clonotype was counted ten times or more. The rearrangement joins TRBV18 to TRBJ2-7; TRBD2 is a possible D gene (5 bases). Trimming removed 1 base at V and 6 bases at J, with 16 bases between. Germline CDR1 reads KGHSH; CDR2 reads LQKENI. The CDR3 is made up of 15 amino acids. The CDR3 sequence: CASSPQDFRGSEQYF. The CDR3 DNA follows: TGTGCCAGCTCACCACAGGATTTTCGAGGGTCCGAGCAGTACTTC.

This clonotype came up many times. The V gene is TRBV2, the J gene TRBJ2-5, with D possibly being TRBD1 (6 bases). Germline V gives CDR1 SNHLY, CDR2 FYNNEI. The CDR3 consists of 13 residues. Trimming took 3 bases from V and 3 from J, leaving 8 bases between them. This chain's CDR3 is CASSDGTKETQYF. The CDR3 nucleotides read TGTGCCAGCAGTGATGGGACAAAAGAGACCCAGTACTTC.

The V and J genes are TRBV24-1 and TRBJ1-2, with D hard to call. Trimming removed 4 bases from V and 2 bases from J, with 7 bases in between. Germline V gives CDR1 KGHDR, CDR2 SFDVKD. The CDR3 covers 13 residues. CDR3 residues: CATSDHLNYGYTF. The CDR3 region has the DNA TGTGCCACCAGTGACCATTTAAACTATGGCTACACCTTC.

This clonotype was seen a handful of times. The DNA of the CDR3 is TGTGCCAGCAGGAGAGCGGGAGGGCCGGATACGCAGTATTTT. As protein: CASRRAGGPDTQYF. The V call is TRBV6-2 or TRBV6-3, the J call TRBJ2-3; 10 bases match TRBD2. The CDR3 contains 14 residues. CDR1 is MNHEY and CDR2 is SVGEGT in the germline V gene. The V segment lost 6 bases and the J segment 6 bases; nucleotides outside the gene matches: 6.

This clonotype was seen repeatedly, ten times or more. The V call is TRBV2, the J call TRBJ2-3; 10 bases are shared with TRBD1. Germline V lookup: CDR1 SNHLY, CDR2 FYNNEI. J was trimmed by 2 bases and V by 6 bases; bases with no gene match: 5. The CDR3 spans 15 residues. The CDR3 nucleotides are TGTGCCAGCAGCAGGGACAGGGGTTCCACAGATACGCAGTATTTT. Translating it yields CASSRDRGSTDTQYF.

This clonotype occurred many times. This chain links TRBV2 with TRBJ1-4; D not resolved. This CDR3 is built from 15 residues. Germline CDR1 SNHLY, CDR2 FYNNEI. V lost 8 bases, J lost 1 base, and 14 bases lay in between. The CDR3 region has the DNA TGTGCCAGCGGCTCTAGGGTTTTAACTAATGAAAAACTGTTTTTT. Encoded protein: CASGSRVLTNEKLFF.

Many counts were recorded for this clonotype. This chain joins TRBV5-1 and TRBJ1-2; no clear D gene. The CDR3 consists of 12 residues. Germline CDR1 and CDR2: SGHRS and YFSETQ. V lost 4 bases and J lost 6, with 10 bases in between. CDR3: CASSPAQDGYTF. DNA for the CDR3: TGCGCCAGCAGCCCAGCCCAGGATGGCTACACCTTC.